These T cell receptor beta chains were read from a single sample in a study of control samples from healthy donors and cancer patients. Only in-frame clones appear in the TCRdb table, and some are missing; sequencing was by immunoSEQ multiplex PCR. The top ten clones hold under 4.5% of a sample with approximately 110,000 clones, 90% of them seen once. Sample: blood. Every receptor here comes from a human donor in good health. The donor label of this sample is uncertain. Each CDR3 is given with its conserved first and last residue. A D gene is named only where the DNA matches it firmly. Where a row states a size, it is once, few, many or the class of an expanded clone; other rows omit it.

v_call	clone_size	d_call	j_call	cdr3_aa	cdr3_nt
TRBV4-2	-	TRBD1	TRBJ1-2	CASSQGDTGGGNGYTF	TGTGCCAGCAGCCAGGGCGACACAGGGGGTGGTAATGGCTACACCTTC
TRBV30	few	-	TRBJ2-3	CAARQSPSTDTQYF	TGTGCCGCTCGACAGTCCCCGAGCACAGATACGCAGTATTTT
TRBV9	-	-	TRBJ1-6	CASSVQGAPLHF	TGTGCCAGCAGCGTACAGGGAGCACCCCTCCACTTT
TRBV7-9	-	-	TRBJ1-4	CASSLVGLDEKLFF	TGTGCCAGCAGCTTAGTTGGGCTGGATGAAAAACTGTTTTTT
TRBV7-9	few	-	TRBJ1-2	CASSLGQGPFYGYTF	TGTGCCAGCAGCTTAGGTCAGGGACCTTTCTATGGCTACACCTTC
TRBV9	-	-	TRBJ2-1	CASSPSGTPWDEQFF	TGTGCCAGCAGCCCATCCGGGACCCCGTGGGATGAGCAGTTCTTC
TRBV6-2/TRBV6-3	-	TRBD1	TRBJ1-1	CASSYGDRAYEAFF	TGTGCCAGCAGTTACGGGGACAGGGCGTATGAAGCTTTCTTT
TRBV24-1	-	TRBD1	TRBJ2-7	CATGTGDEQYF	TGTGCCACCGGGACAGGGGACGAGCAGTACTTC
TRBV5-1	-	TRBD2	TRBJ2-3	CASGQAGEADTQYF	TGCGCCAGCGGACAAGCGGGGGAGGCAGATACGCAGTATTTT
TRBV5-1	-	-	TRBJ2-7	CASSSGRGLKPYEQYF	TGCGCCAGCAGCTCGGGGCGGGGACTGAAGCCCTACGAGCAGTACTTC
TRBV5-1	-	-	TRBJ2-5	CASSLASRAVEETQYF	TGCGCCAGCAGCTTGGCCTCCAGGGCGGTAGAAGAGACCCAGTACTTC
TRBV30	-	-	TRBJ1-5	CAWSVGGINQPQHF	TGTGCCTGGAGTGTAGGGGGGATCAATCAGCCCCAGCATTTT
TRBV19	-	-	TRBJ1-1	CASSMGLGTEAFF	TGTGCCAGTAGTATGGGGTTGGGCACTGAAGCTTTCTTT
TRBV14	once	-	TRBJ1-2	CASSQDWGRANGYTF	TGTGCCAGCAGCCAAGATTGGGGCAGGGCTAATGGCTACACCTTC
TRBV11-2	-	-	TRBJ1-2	CASSLEGYGYTF	TGTGCCAGCAGCTTAGAGGGCTATGGCTACACCTTC
TRBV7-2	-	-	TRBJ2-2	CASSATGLTGELFF	TGTGCCAGCAGCGCCACAGGGCTGACCGGGGAGCTGTTTTTT
TRBV11-2	-	-	TRBJ1-6	CASSPRAGRHNSPLHF	TGTGCCAGCAGCCCAAGGGCAGGGAGACATAATTCACCCCTCCACTTT
TRBV7-2	-	-	TRBJ2-7	CASSSGGSYEQYF	TGTGCCAGCAGCTCCGGTGGGAGCTACGAGCAGTACTTC
TRBV12-5	-	TRBD1	TRBJ1-6	CASGPGDSLNSPLHF	TGTGCTAGTGGTCCAGGGGACAGCCTGAATTCACCCCTCCACTTT
TRBV5-4	-	-	TRBJ1-2	CASSLAGQSANYGYTF	TGTGCCAGCAGCTTGGCCGGGCAGTCCGCTAACTATGGCTACACCTTC
TRBV27	-	-	TRBJ2-1	CASSYGSYNEQFF	TGTGCCAGCAGTTATGGCAGCTACAATGAGCAGTTCTTC
TRBV2	-	TRBD2	TRBJ2-1	CASSFLAGYNEQFF	TGTGCCAGCAGTTTTCTAGCGGGCTACAATGAGCAGTTCTTC
TRBV6-2/TRBV6-3	-	-	TRBJ2-5	CASSRTAQETQYF	TGTGCCAGCAGCCGGACAGCCCAAGAGACCCAGTACTTC
TRBV4-3	-	-	TRBJ2-5	CASSQTGTGTQETQYF	TGCGCCAGCAGCCAAACGGGGACGGGGACCCAAGAGACCCAGTACTTC
TRBV4-1	-	-	TRBJ2-1	CASSQDGPGLTYNEQFF	TGCGCCAGCAGCCAAGATGGGCCGGGTTTAACCTACAATGAGCAGTTCTTC
TRBV29-1	-	TRBD1	TRBJ1-1	CSVLQGAGTEAFF	TGCAGCGTCTTACAGGGGGCAGGCACTGAAGCTTTCTTT
TRBV5-1	-	-	TRBJ1-4	CASSLGARVGDEKLFF	TGCGCCAGCAGCTTAGGGGCCAGGGTTGGTGATGAAAAACTGTTTTTT
TRBV5-5	-	-	TRBJ2-3	CASSVGQNIDTQYF	TGTGCCAGCAGTGTTGGACAGAATATCGATACGCAGTATTTT
TRBV28	-	TRBD1	TRBJ1-5	CASRGQNQPQHF	TGTGCCAGCAGGGGACAGAATCAGCCCCAGCATTTT
TRBV25-1	-	-	TRBJ1-4	CASSRNEKLFF	TGTGCCAGCAGCCGGAATGAAAAACTGTTTTTT
TRBV19	-	TRBD1	TRBJ2-7	CASSLLGTGYYEQYF	TGTGCCAGTAGCCTTTTAGGGACAGGATACTACGAGCAGTACTTC
TRBV6-5	-	TRBD2	TRBJ2-7	CASRRTSGAPGEQYF	TGTGCCAGCAGACGAACTAGCGGGGCCCCGGGGGAGCAGTACTTC
TRBV5-1	-	-	TRBJ1-1	CASSSGRRDTEAFF	TGCGCCAGCAGCTCCGGACGGCGGGACACTGAAGCTTTCTTT
TRBV10-3	-	-	TRBJ1-4	CAISESNGIGGKLFF	TGTGCCATCAGTGAGTCGAACGGAATTGGGGGGAAACTGTTTTTT
TRBV28	once	-	TRBJ1-3	CASSPPLGKKVPYF	TGTGCCAGCAGTCCCCCGTTAGGCAAAAAGGTTCCGTATTTT
TRBV5-1	-	TRBD1	TRBJ2-3	CASSSGTGDHTQYF	TGCGCCAGCAGCTCCGGGACAGGGGACCATACGCAGTATTTT
TRBV10-3	-	-	TRBJ1-3	CALRAGPNSGNTIYF	TGTGCCTTACGGGCCGGTCCGAACTCTGGAAACACCATATATTTT
TRBV5-1	-	-	TRBJ1-2	CASSGDNRVASYGYTF	TGCGCCAGCAGCGGGGACAACAGGGTCGCGTCGTATGGCTACACCTTC